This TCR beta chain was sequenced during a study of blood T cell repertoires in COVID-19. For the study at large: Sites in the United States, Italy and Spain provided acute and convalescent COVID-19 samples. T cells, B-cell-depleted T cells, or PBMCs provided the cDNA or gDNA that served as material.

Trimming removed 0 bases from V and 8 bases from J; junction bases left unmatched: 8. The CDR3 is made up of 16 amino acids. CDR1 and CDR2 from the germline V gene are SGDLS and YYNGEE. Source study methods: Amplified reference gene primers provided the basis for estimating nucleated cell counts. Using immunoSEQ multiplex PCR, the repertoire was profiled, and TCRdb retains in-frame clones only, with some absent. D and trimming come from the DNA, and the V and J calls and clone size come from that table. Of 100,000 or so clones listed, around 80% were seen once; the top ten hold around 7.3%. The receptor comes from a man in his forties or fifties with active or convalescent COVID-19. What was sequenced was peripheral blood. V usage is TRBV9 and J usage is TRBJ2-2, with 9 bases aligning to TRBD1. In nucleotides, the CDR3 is TGTGCCAGCAGCGTAGAAGTTACAGGGGGCAGGGGGGAGCTGTTTTTT. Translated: CASSVEVTGGRGELFF.